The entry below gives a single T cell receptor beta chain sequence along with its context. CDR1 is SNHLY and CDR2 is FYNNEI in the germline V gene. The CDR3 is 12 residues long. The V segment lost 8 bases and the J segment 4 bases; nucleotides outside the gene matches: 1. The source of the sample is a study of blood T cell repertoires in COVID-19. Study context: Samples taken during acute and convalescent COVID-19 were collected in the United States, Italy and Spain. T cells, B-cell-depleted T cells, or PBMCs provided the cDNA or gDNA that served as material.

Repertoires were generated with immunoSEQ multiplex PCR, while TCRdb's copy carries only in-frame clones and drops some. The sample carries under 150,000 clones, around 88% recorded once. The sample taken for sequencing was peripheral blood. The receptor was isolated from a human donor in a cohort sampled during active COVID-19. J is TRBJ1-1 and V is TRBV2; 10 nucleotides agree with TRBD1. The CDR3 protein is CASRTGGTEAFF. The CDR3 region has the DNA TGTGCCAGCCGGACAGGGGGCACTGAAGCTTTCTTT.